This TCR beta chain comes out of a study of blood T cells in healthy people across ages. In germline, CDR1 is MDHEN, CDR2 SYDVKM. V trimming: 1 base; J trimming: 1 base; junction bases outside the gene matches: 3. This CDR3 comprises 15 residues. With respect to this clonotype: Its target is not known.

Together with a sample-barcoded 5' primer, a J-beta primer mix was included in a second PCR lasting about 6 to 11 cycles. MiXCR, run by TCRdb on the 5' RACE reads, gives a single entry per CDR3 protein. The sample lists hundreds of thousands of distinct CDR3 sequences, under 55% occurring once. General study findings and limits: TCR beta diversity was tightly associated with the proportion of naive T cells.

This sequence originates from a man aged 60-69 years in good health. The chain combines TRBV28 with TRBJ1-1, with TRBD1 matching over 7 bases. The sequencing sample was made of blood. The CDR3 protein is CASSLLTGRNTEAFF. The CDR3 DNA reads TGTGCCAGCAGTTTATTGACAGGGCGGAACACTGAAGCTTTCTTT.